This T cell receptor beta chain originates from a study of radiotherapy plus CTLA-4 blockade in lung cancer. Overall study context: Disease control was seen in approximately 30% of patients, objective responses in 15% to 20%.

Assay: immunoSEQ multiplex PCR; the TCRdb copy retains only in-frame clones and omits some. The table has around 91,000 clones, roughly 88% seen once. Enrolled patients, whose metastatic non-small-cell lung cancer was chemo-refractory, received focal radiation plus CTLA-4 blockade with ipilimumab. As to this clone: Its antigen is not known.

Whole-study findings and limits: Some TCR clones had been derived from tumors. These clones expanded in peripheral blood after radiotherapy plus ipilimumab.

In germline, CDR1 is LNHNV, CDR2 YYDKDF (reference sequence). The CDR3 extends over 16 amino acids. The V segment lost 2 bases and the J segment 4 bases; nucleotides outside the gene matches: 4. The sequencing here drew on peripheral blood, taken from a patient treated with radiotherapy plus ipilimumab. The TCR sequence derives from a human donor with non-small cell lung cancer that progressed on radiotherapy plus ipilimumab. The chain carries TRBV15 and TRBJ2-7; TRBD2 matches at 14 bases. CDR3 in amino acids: CATSRQGTSGSYEQYF. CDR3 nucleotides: TGTGCCACCAGCAGACAAGGGACTAGCGGGAGTTACGAGCAGTACTTC.